This paragraph reports one T cell receptor (beta chain). The entry originates in a study of T cell clonotyping in hematopoietic cell transplantation. Samples: about 28 days before transplant, then days 30, 100 and 180 after. This table comes from immunoSEQ multiplex PCR, and its TCRdb copy is limited to in-frame clones, with some not included. The sample includes 15,000 or so clones, over 75% of them seen just once. The material sequenced was PBMCs, taken 100 days after allogeneic stem cell transplant. This receptor was taken from a male patient aged 50 to 60 who had an allogeneic stem cell transplant from an unrelated donor, so T cells may come from the graft donor. Some clones in this sample may be carry-over from other donors' samples.

The CDR3 DNA reads as TGCGCCAGCAGCTTGGAGTCTAACTTCCAAGAGACCCAGTACTTC. This gives the protein CASSLESNFQETQYF. The genes are TRBV5-1 and TRBJ2-5; D remains unclear. Germline values: CDR1 SGHRS, CDR2 YFSETQ. The CDR3 has 15 amino acids. V was cut by 0 bases and J by 1 base, with 10 bases left in between.